This is a list of T cell receptor beta chains from one sample in a study of CD8 T cells in Susac syndrome. TCRdb re-called the immunoSEQ multiplex PCR reads through MiXCR, storing one row per CDR3 protein. Of 150,000 to 200,000 distinct CDR3 sequences in the sample, 90% to 95% were seen once. Sequencing input: CD4+ T cells from PBMCs. The receptors were sampled from a human donor in good health. Each CDR3 is given with its conserved first and last residue. Each record gives: J gene, clone size, V gene, D gene, CDR3 protein, CDR3 DNA. A D gene is named only where the DNA matches it firmly. The size field is filled for only some rows; it gives once, few, many or a size class.

j_gene: TRBJ2-2; abundance: NA; v_gene: TRBV5-1; d_gene: NA; CDR3aa: CASSLELAGGELFF; CDR3nt: TGCGCCAGCAGCTTGGAACTAGCAGGCGGGGAGCTGTTTTTT
j_gene: TRBJ1-1; abundance: NA; v_gene: TRBV9; d_gene: NA; CDR3aa: CASSNRNTEAFF; CDR3nt: TGTGCCAGCAGCAACCGGAACACTGAAGCTTTCTTT
j_gene: TRBJ2-5; abundance: NA; v_gene: TRBV2; d_gene: TRBD2; CDR3aa: CASSEARLAGIQTQYF; CDR3nt: TGTGCCAGCAGTGAAGCGCGACTAGCGGGGATTCAGACCCAGTACTTC
j_gene: TRBJ2-7; abundance: NA; v_gene: TRBV6-2/TRBV6-3; d_gene: TRBD1; CDR3aa: CASSLNPGQGVEQYF; CDR3nt: TGTGCCAGCAGTCTAAACCCGGGACAGGGGGTCGAGCAGTACTTC
j_gene: TRBJ1-3; abundance: NA; v_gene: TRBV11-2; d_gene: NA; CDR3aa: CASSFSSGNTIYF; CDR3nt: TGTGCCAGCAGCTTTTCCTCCGGAAACACCATATATTTT
j_gene: TRBJ1-2; abundance: NA; v_gene: TRBV7-9; d_gene: NA; CDR3aa: CASSLTFYGYTF; CDR3nt: TGTGCCAGCAGCTTAACATTCTATGGCTACACCTTC
j_gene: TRBJ2-5; abundance: NA; v_gene: TRBV6-2/TRBV6-3; d_gene: NA; CDR3aa: CASTNPGRGGEETQYF; CDR3nt: TGTGCCAGCACTAACCCCGGCAGGGGGGGAGAAGAGACCCAGTACTTC
j_gene: TRBJ2-7; abundance: NA; v_gene: TRBV12-3/TRBV12-4; d_gene: TRBD1; CDR3aa: CASSPGTGFSYEQYF; CDR3nt: TGTGCCAGCAGCCCAGGGACAGGGTTCTCCTACGAGCAGTACTTC
j_gene: TRBJ2-6; abundance: NA; v_gene: TRBV11-2; d_gene: NA; CDR3aa: CASSVMVSGRLSGANVLTF; CDR3nt: TGTGCCAGCAGCGTGATGGTGTCGGGCCGACTTTCTGGGGCCAACGTCCTGACTTTC
j_gene: TRBJ1-2; abundance: NA; v_gene: TRBV7-2; d_gene: TRBD1; CDR3aa: CASSLGPMTGPYYGYTF; CDR3nt: TGTGCCAGCAGCTTAGGACCGATGACAGGGCCATACTATGGCTACACCTTC
j_gene: TRBJ2-1; abundance: once; v_gene: TRBV28; d_gene: NA; CDR3aa: CASRIFNEQFF; CDR3nt: TGTGCCAGCAGGATTTTTAATGAGCAGTTCTTC
j_gene: TRBJ2-5; abundance: NA; v_gene: TRBV20-1; d_gene: TRBD1; CDR3aa: CSAGDRAQETQYF; CDR3nt: TGCAGTGCTGGGGACAGGGCCCAAGAGACCCAGTACTTC
j_gene: TRBJ2-6; abundance: NA; v_gene: TRBV15; d_gene: NA; CDR3aa: CATSRDASSGANVLTF; CDR3nt: TGTGCCACCAGCAGAGATGCCAGCTCTGGGGCCAACGTCCTGACTTTC
j_gene: TRBJ2-5; abundance: NA; v_gene: TRBV7-9; d_gene: TRBD2; CDR3aa: CASRDGLAVRETQYF; CDR3nt: TGTGCCAGCAGGGACGGACTAGCGGTTCGAGAGACCCAGTACTTC
j_gene: TRBJ1-5; abundance: few; v_gene: TRBV7-3; d_gene: NA; CDR3aa: CASSLRGNQPQHF; CDR3nt: TGTGCCAGCAGCTTAAGGGGTAATCAGCCCCAGCATTTT
j_gene: TRBJ1-1; abundance: once; v_gene: TRBV25-1; d_gene: TRBD1; CDR3aa: CASRGTGQTEAFF; CDR3nt: TGTGCCAGCAGGGGGACAGGGCAGACTGAAGCTTTCTTT
j_gene: TRBJ2-1; abundance: NA; v_gene: TRBV7-8; d_gene: TRBD2; CDR3aa: CASSPRLLADSSYNEQFF; CDR3nt: TGTGCCAGCAGCCCCCGCCTACTAGCGGACAGCTCCTACAATGAGCAGTTCTTC
j_gene: TRBJ2-5; abundance: NA; v_gene: TRBV6-5; d_gene: NA; CDR3aa: CASKGTATQETQYF; CDR3nt: TGTGCCAGCAAGGGAACAGCAACCCAAGAGACCCAGTACTTC
j_gene: TRBJ2-7; abundance: NA; v_gene: TRBV3-1; d_gene: NA; CDR3aa: CASSPPGRIYEQYF; CDR3nt: TGTGCCAGCAGCCCCCCCGGGCGGATCTACGAGCAGTACTTC
j_gene: TRBJ2-1; abundance: NA; v_gene: TRBV3-1; d_gene: NA; CDR3aa: CASSQNGRDNEQFF; CDR3nt: TGTGCCAGCAGCCAAAACGGGAGAGACAATGAGCAGTTCTTC
j_gene: TRBJ2-1; abundance: NA; v_gene: TRBV10-1; d_gene: TRBD1; CDR3aa: CATSGTAYNEQFF; CDR3nt: TGCGCCACCTCGGGGACAGCTTACAATGAGCAGTTCTTC
j_gene: TRBJ2-6; abundance: NA; v_gene: TRBV20-1; d_gene: NA; CDR3aa: CSARDLGGDEALTF; CDR3nt: TGCAGTGCTAGAGATTTAGGCGGGGACGAGGCCCTGACTTTC
j_gene: TRBJ2-3; abundance: NA; v_gene: TRBV4-3; d_gene: NA; CDR3aa: CASSQDLWTDTQYF; CDR3nt: TGCGCCAGCAGCCAAGATTTATGGACAGATACGCAGTATTTT
j_gene: TRBJ2-2; abundance: NA; v_gene: TRBV19; d_gene: TRBD2; CDR3aa: CASIPTSLNTGELFF; CDR3nt: TGTGCCAGTATTCCGACTAGCCTCAACACCGGGGAGCTGTTTTTT
j_gene: TRBJ2-7; abundance: NA; v_gene: TRBV28; d_gene: NA; CDR3aa: CASSLIRTHEQYF; CDR3nt: TGTGCCAGCAGTTTAATCAGGACCCACGAGCAGTACTTC
j_gene: TRBJ2-7; abundance: NA; v_gene: TRBV7-9; d_gene: NA; CDR3aa: CASSAPSTGSYEQYF; CDR3nt: TGTGCCAGCAGCGCCCCATCGACAGGATCCTACGAGCAGTACTTC
j_gene: TRBJ1-2; abundance: once; v_gene: TRBV24-1; d_gene: TRBD1; CDR3aa: CATSDGDRGYGYTF; CDR3nt: TGTGCCACCAGTGATGGGGACAGGGGATATGGCTACACCTTC
j_gene: TRBJ2-2; abundance: NA; v_gene: TRBV11-1; d_gene: TRBD1; CDR3aa: CASSLGTGNTGELFF; CDR3nt: TGTGCCAGCAGCTTAGGGACAGGGAACACCGGGGAGCTGTTTTTT
j_gene: TRBJ2-4; abundance: NA; v_gene: TRBV5-1; d_gene: NA; CDR3aa: CASSQDIRNIQYF; CDR3nt: TGCGCCAGCAGCCAGGACATAAGAAACATTCAGTACTTC
j_gene: TRBJ2-1; abundance: NA; v_gene: TRBV3-1; d_gene: NA; CDR3aa: CASNWGGSYNEQFF; CDR3nt: TGTGCCAGCAATTGGGGAGGCTCCTACAATGAGCAGTTCTTC
j_gene: TRBJ1-5; abundance: NA; v_gene: TRBV6-1; d_gene: NA; CDR3aa: CASSEAYGGATGLDYWGGDQPQHF; CDR3nt: TGTGCCAGCAGTGAAGCTTATGGGGGGGCCACGGGGTTAGATTATTGGGGCGGCGATCAGCCCCAGCATTTT
j_gene: TRBJ2-5; abundance: NA; v_gene: TRBV4-3; d_gene: TRBD2; CDR3aa: CASSQGSGTSGKHYQETQYF; CDR3nt: TGCGCCAGCAGCCAAGGGTCCGGAACTAGCGGGAAGCACTACCAAGAGACCCAGTACTTC
j_gene: TRBJ2-1; abundance: NA; v_gene: TRBV29-1; d_gene: NA; CDR3aa: CSAGTFYNEQFF; CDR3nt: TGCAGCGCCGGGACATTCTACAATGAGCAGTTCTTC
j_gene: TRBJ2-2; abundance: NA; v_gene: TRBV6-2/TRBV6-3; d_gene: NA; CDR3aa: CASSRLLLGNTGELFF; CDR3nt: TGTGCCAGCAGCCGCCTTCTGCTGGGTAACACCGGGGAGCTGTTTTTT
j_gene: TRBJ1-4; abundance: once; v_gene: TRBV12-3/TRBV12-4; d_gene: NA; CDR3aa: CASSLMGFGEKLFF; CDR3nt: TGTGCCAGCAGTTTAATGGGGTTTGGTGAAAAACTGTTTTTT
j_gene: TRBJ1-1; abundance: NA; v_gene: TRBV6-5; d_gene: NA; CDR3aa: CASSYSGEAFF; CDR3nt: TGTGCCAGCAGTTACAGTGGAGAAGCTTTCTTT
j_gene: TRBJ2-1; abundance: NA; v_gene: TRBV18; d_gene: NA; CDR3aa: CASSLGIVEQFF; CDR3nt: TGTGCCAGCTCACTCGGGATAGTCGAGCAGTTCTTC
j_gene: TRBJ2-6; abundance: NA; v_gene: TRBV7-2; d_gene: NA; CDR3aa: CASSRHLSGANVLTF; CDR3nt: TGTGCCAGCAGCAGACACCTTTCTGGGGCCAACGTCCTGACTTTC
j_gene: TRBJ2-1; abundance: once; v_gene: TRBV10-3; d_gene: TRBD2; CDR3aa: CAIRRPAGGSYNEQFF; CDR3nt: TGTGCCATCAGGAGACCAGCGGGGGGGTCCTACAATGAGCAGTTCTTC
j_gene: TRBJ1-2; abundance: NA; v_gene: TRBV5-4; d_gene: TRBD1; CDR3aa: CASSLWDSLYGYTF; CDR3nt: TGTGCCAGCAGCTTGTGGGACAGTCTCTATGGCTACACCTTC
j_gene: TRBJ1-2; abundance: NA; v_gene: TRBV28; d_gene: NA; CDR3aa: CASSTTPGDGYTF; CDR3nt: TGTGCCAGCAGCACCACTCCGGGAGATGGCTACACCTTC
j_gene: TRBJ2-1; abundance: once; v_gene: TRBV7-9; d_gene: NA; CDR3aa: CASSPQVTGMRGEQFF; CDR3nt: TGTGCCAGCAGCCCTCAGGTGACAGGTATGAGGGGTGAGCAGTTCTTC
j_gene: TRBJ1-1; abundance: NA; v_gene: TRBV4-3; d_gene: NA; CDR3aa: CASSHDRSTEAFF; CDR3nt: TGCGCCAGCAGCCACGACAGGAGCACTGAAGCTTTCTTT
j_gene: TRBJ2-3; abundance: NA; v_gene: TRBV30; d_gene: TRBD2; CDR3aa: CAWSRERGGRGTDTQYF; CDR3nt: TGTGCCTGGAGTCGTGAGCGGGGGGGCCGGGGCACAGATACGCAGTATTTT
j_gene: TRBJ2-1; abundance: once; v_gene: TRBV7-6; d_gene: TRBD2; CDR3aa: CASSLAPFSSGRVVDEQFF; CDR3nt: TGTGCCAGCAGCTTAGCGCCCTTTTCTAGCGGGAGGGTGGTCGATGAGCAGTTCTTC
j_gene: TRBJ2-2; abundance: NA; v_gene: TRBV19; d_gene: TRBD1; CDR3aa: CASDPGQYTGELFF; CDR3nt: TGTGCCAGCGACCCGGGACAGTACACCGGGGAGCTGTTTTTT
j_gene: TRBJ2-5; abundance: NA; v_gene: TRBV29-1; d_gene: NA; CDR3aa: CSLRAGEETQYF; CDR3nt: TGCAGCCTGCGGGCAGGGGAGGAGACCCAGTACTTC
j_gene: TRBJ2-7; abundance: NA; v_gene: TRBV9; d_gene: NA; CDR3aa: CASSVRGGTNEQYF; CDR3nt: TGTGCCAGCAGCGTACGAGGAGGGACCAACGAGCAGTACTTC
j_gene: TRBJ2-2; abundance: NA; v_gene: TRBV11-3; d_gene: NA; CDR3aa: CASSHQYTGELFF; CDR3nt: TGTGCCAGCAGCCACCAATACACCGGGGAGCTGTTTTTT